This T cell receptor (beta chain) was captured in a study of shared clonotypes between healthy human individuals (TCRdb year 2020). Background for the entire study: The cohort included three men and a couple of women between 18 and 49 years of age. Each donor's leukapheresis produced roughly between roughly 0.85 and 10 billion PBMCs. Blood TCR repertoires of roughly 5 healthy adults were deeply sequenced to estimate repertoire size and the extent of clonotype sharing between individuals. For each donor, CD4 naive and CD4 memory were each run on three plates, CD8 naive on two plates, and CD8 memory on one plate. Different laboratories and diverse techniques were used to prepare libraries and sequence TCR repertoires, to increase sequencing depth and limit assay-specific biases.

This clone was counted only a few times. Its antigen remains unidentified. One base away there is no much larger clone; base qualities are not given. The donors were healthy, HIV-negative adults with no recently reported acute infections or vaccinations. All donors were Caucasian adults living in Nashville, Tennessee, USA. CD4+ T cells were enriched by magnetic negative selection; naive cells were then positively selected on CD45RA, and the negative fraction formed the memory subset. Blood was collected by leukapheresis, and PBMCs were isolated by Ficoll-Histopaque density gradient centrifugation and then cryopreserved in liquid nitrogen vapor phase. Purity and quantity of every magnetically sorted T cell population were checked by analytical flow cytometry. Each sorted fraction had its genomic DNA isolated and then quantified by UV absorbance on a Nanodrop 2000c. Using the deep immunoSEQ assay, TCR CDR3 regions were amplified from genomic DNA by multiplex PCR. Genomic DNA extracted from each cell subset was distributed evenly over all wells of several immunoSEQ 96-well plates, and each plate served as one replicate. For sorted subsets, 200 to 250 ng of genomic DNA, equivalent to 25,000 to 30,000 T cell genomes, went into each replicate PCR. The purified libraries were quantified using a Qubit 3.0 fluorometer, sized with a Bioanalyzer 2100, and then quantified again using the KAPA Library Quantification kit. Every immunoSEQ 96-well plate was sequenced on a dedicated single-read 150-cycle Illumina NextSeq 550 flow cell. As for how the authors treated the data: Because the immunoSEQ output held only junctional sequences and lacked quality scores, the filtering could not match the filtering applied to full-length reads. Sequences were annotated with PyIR, a Python wrapper for IgBLAST v1.9, using IMGT germline references to assign V/J genes and CDR3. Reads were removed for weak V/J assignments (E-value above 1e-6), missing CDR3, stop codons, out-of-frame junctions, or ambiguous translated residues. V3J clonotypes were defined by identical inferred V gene, J gene, and CDR3 amino acid sequence. Percentage overlap between repertoires was calculated by dividing the number of shared unique clonotypes by the size of the smaller repertoire. Repertoire richness was assessed with RTK rarefaction, the Chao1 estimator, and Recon v2.1 estimates of unobserved clonotypes. Generation probabilities for all TCRbeta clonotypes obtained by the gDNA method from a handful of donors were computed using OLGA. Entries here come from immuneACCESS through TCRdb and include only in-frame sequences with V and J called. Some clones fail to appear in such tables; in the studies checked, an unresolved V gene covers under half of the shortfall, and the cause of the remainder is unknown. From that table come the V and J calls and clone size; the DNA was used to work out D and trimming. Present in this sample are around 700,000 clones, 60% to 80% of which were seen just once. About 2% of the sample is taken by the ten largest.

What the research found in general, with its limitations: Clonotypes shared by all four sorted-subset donors showed higher generation probabilities than non-shared clonotypes. Pairwise subsampling led to the expectation that sequencing depth would affect the degree of clonotype sharing among donors. Even with the large sequencing depth, rarefaction of the sorted-subset datasets indicated that sequencing was incomplete. Only blood was sampled, and tissue TCR repertoires likely differ from those in blood. The genetic and exposure-history diversity represented was limited by the small number of donors. Estimated clonotype richness was generally larger for naive than for memory subsets. Across four donors, roughly 5.1% of naive CD4, 3% to 4% of naive CD8, approximately 2.5% of memory CD4, and approximately 0.4% of memory CD8 clonotypes were shared.

Clipping removes 1 base from V and 0 bases from J, with 2 as the unmatched junction base count. Measured from the cysteine to the phenylalanine, the CDR3 is 16 residues long. Only the CDR3 region is kept as DNA, spanning 48 bases read in frame from base 1. In the germline V gene (reference sequence), CDR1 corresponds to SEHNR and CDR2 to FQNEAQ. Sequenced sample: memory CD4+ T cells sorted from blood. Reading the label with the study, this specimen's cell subset or site is: CD45RA-negative fraction. The rearranged segments are TRBV7-9 and TRBJ2-1, and TRBD1 matches 8 of the central bases. This receptor was identified in a woman aged 30 to 39 in good health. The CDR3 protein is CASSLGTGPSYNEQFF. The nucleotide sequence reads as follows: TGTGCCAGCAGCTTAGGGACAGGGCCCTCCTACAATGAGCAGTTCTTC.